The present TCR beta chain was sequenced within a study of blood T cell repertoires in COVID-19. The junction had 4 bases not matched to a gene; V was cut back by 4 bases and J by 2 bases. Germline CDR1 SEHNR, CDR2 FQNEAQ (reference sequence). The CDR3 has 18 residues. Authors' processing steps: For nucleated cells, counts were estimated from reference gene primer amplification. The table came from immunoSEQ multiplex PCR; TCRdb's copy has only in-frame clones and leaves some out. D and trimming come from the DNA, and the V and J calls and clone size come from that table. The sample yields roughly 97,000 clones, more than 80% seen once.

The V gene is TRBV7-9, the J gene TRBJ2-6; 14 nucleotides agree with TRBD2. The sequenced sample was peripheral blood. The sequence was obtained from a man in his sixties with acute or convalescent COVID-19. This chain's CDR3 is CASSSGLAGGAGANVLTF. For the CDR3, the DNA is TGTGCCAGCAGCTCCGGACTAGCGGGAGGAGCTGGGGCCAACGTCCTGACTTTC.